This paragraph covers one T cell receptor beta chain sequence. As it was prepared, the TCRbeta library received unique molecular identifiers. Each CDR3 protein is one row after TCRdb ran MiXCR on the PCR reads. The sample has approximately 640,000 distinct CDR3 sequences, around 17% seen once; the top ten hold 0.9% to 1.2%. The record originates from a study of T-cell reconstitution after alpha-beta-depleted transplantation in children. This TCR was recovered from a human donor who donated a stem cell graft to a child with acute myeloid leukemia. The sample consisted of PBMCs from the stem cell graft donor, taken from the stem cell graft.

For the CDR3, the DNA is TGCGCCAGCAGCTTGGTGGGGGGAACGAACTACGAGCAGTACTTC. It yields the protein CASSLVGGTNYEQYF. The rearrangement joins TRBV5-1 to TRBJ2-7; D is possibly TRBD2 (6 bases). CDR3 length: 15 residues. From germline, CDR1 is SGHRS and CDR2 YFSETQ. V gave up 0 bases and J gave up 3 bases, with 13 bases separating them.